Listed here are 21 T cell receptor beta chains from one sample, sequenced in a study of CD8 T cells in ankylosing spondylitis. The study, taken as a whole, reports: Characteristic of ankylosing spondylitis blood, it appeared, was a TCR beta motif comprising fewer than 10 highly homologous variants.

The antigens of these receptors remain unknown. From the 5' RACE reads, TCRdb called clonotypes with MiXCR, one entry per CDR3 protein. The top ten hold over 12% of the sample, which has 200,000 to 250,000 distinct CDR3 sequences, 7% to 8% seen once. Sequencing was performed on blood, either unsorted or a sorted T cell fraction (not recorded which). The receptors stem from a male donor with ankylosing spondylitis.

The V gene is TRBV2, the J gene TRBJ1-4; no reliable D call. Germline values: CDR1 SNHLY, CDR2 FYNNEI. This CDR3 has 14 residues. Trimming cost V 4 bases and J 7 bases, with 13 bases left between them. CDR3 sequence: CASSAPTTSEKLFF. In DNA, the CDR3 is TGTGCCAGCAGTGCGCCTACTACGAGTGAAAAACTGTTTTTT.

V and J are TRBV6-2 or TRBV6-3 and TRBJ2-5; D is perhaps TRBD1 (6 bases). Germline V gene lookup returns CDR1 MNHEY and CDR2 SVGEGT. V lost 0 bases to trimming and J lost 5 bases, with 13 bases between them. The CDR3 consists of 15 residues. The CDR3 protein is CASSYSIGGAETQYF. The CDR3 region has the DNA TGTGCCAGCAGTTACTCGATTGGGGGCGCGGAGACCCAGTACTTC.

This clonotype was counted many times. This chain uses TRBV4-3 with TRBJ2-3, with a possible D match to TRBD2 (7 bases). The CDR3 contains 14 residues. Germline V gives CDR1 LGHNA, CDR2 YSLEER. The V end was cut by 4 bases, the J end by 6 bases, with 14 bases between. This CDR3 is CASSPMGGADTQYF. The CDR3 region has the DNA TGCGCCAGCAGCCCCATGGGGGGGGCTGATACGCAGTATTTT.

This clonotype was seen ten or more times. The chain combines TRBV28 with TRBJ1-2; TRBD1 is a possible D gene (5 bases). CDR3 length: 16 amino acids. Per germline, CDR1 MDHEN and CDR2 SYDVKM. V was shortened by 7 bases and J by 0 bases, with 18 bases between the two germline ends. CDR3 in amino acids: CASTRPGTFTNYGYTF. CDR3 nucleotide sequence: TGTGCCAGCACCCGCCCCGGGACGTTTACTAACTATGGCTACACCTTC.

Many counts were recorded for this clonotype. V is TRBV9 and J is TRBJ2-1; no clear D gene. From germline, CDR1 is SGDLS and CDR2 YYNGEE. CDR3 length: 16 amino acids. Trimming shortened V by 0 bases and J by 2 bases, and 12 bases separated the two germline ends. The CDR3 region is CASSVVPRNTYNEQFF. DNA of the CDR3: TGTGCCAGCAGCGTAGTACCCAGAAATACCTACAATGAGCAGTTCTTC.

The J gene is TRBJ1-2, the V gene TRBV7-6; D remains unclear. Between the trimmed V and J ends, which lost 5 bases and 4 bases, there was a span of 20 bases. Germline CDR1 reads SGHVS; CDR2 reads FNYEAQ. The CDR3 runs 16 residues. CDR3 protein: CASSETTGAAGYGYTF. CDR3 nucleotide sequence: TGTGCCAGCAGCGAAACAACCGGAGCCGCGGGCTATGGCTACACCTTC.

This clonotype came up many times. The V gene is TRBV9, the J gene TRBJ1-4; 7 positions match TRBD1. Trimming took 0 bases from V and 1 from J; bases not matched to a gene: 6. Germline V gives CDR1 SGDLS, CDR2 YYNGEE. This CDR3 contains 17 residues. The chain's CDR3 is CASSVAVTGETNEKLFF. Here the CDR3 DNA reads TGTGCCAGCAGCGTAGCTGTCACAGGGGAAACTAATGAAAAACTGTTTTTT. The variable domain in full, with the rest retrieved from reference TRBV9 and TRBJ1-4, is DSGVTQTPKHLITATGQRVTLRCSPRSGDLSVYWYQQSLDQGLQFLIQYYNGEERAKGNILERFSAQQFPDLHSELNLSSLELGDSALYFCASSVAVTGETNEKLFFGSGTQLSVL.

This clonotype was seen many times. The chain has TRBV4-3 and TRBJ1-6; 7 nucleotides match TRBD1. The length of the CDR3 is 16 residues. Germline V CDR1 and CDR2: LGHNA, YSLEER. Trimming removed 1 base from V and 6 bases from J; junction bases left unmatched: 6. DNA of the CDR3: TGCGCCAGCAGCCAAGCGAACAGGGGCCCTAATTCACCCCTCCACTTT. Protein: CASSQANRGPNSPLHF.

Ten or more counts support this clonotype. The chain recombines TRBV4-3 with TRBJ1-1; 7 bases line up with TRBD1. Unmatched junction bases numbered 7, after V lost 3 bases and J lost 0 bases. Germline lookup yields CDR1 LGHNA and CDR2 YSLEER. The CDR3 is made up of 16 amino acids. CDR3 region: CASSQWTGHMNTEAFF. The CDR3 DNA is TGCGCCAGCAGCCAGTGGACAGGACACATGAACACTGAAGCTTTCTTT.

This clonotype has ten or more counts. V usage is TRBV12-3 or TRBV12-4 and J usage is TRBJ1-3; D gene uncertain. This CDR3 region has 14 residues. The V end was cut by 9 bases, the J end by 1 base, with 13 bases between. The CDR3 DNA is TGTGCCAGTCCTGATCCAGTTTCTGGAAACACCATATATTTT. Its protein product is CASPDPVSGNTIYF.

The rearrangement joins TRBV10-3 to TRBJ1-5; no clear D. Trimming left V 0 bases short and J 9 bases short, with 12 bases between. Germline CDR1 reads ENHRY; CDR2 reads SYGVKD. CDR3 length: 14 residues. The CDR3 DNA follows: TGTGCCATCAGTGAGTCAAGCGGGTCGGGGCCCCAGCATTTT. This codes for CAISESSGSGPQHF.

This clonotype was observed at least ten times. V usage is TRBV6-2 or TRBV6-3 and J usage is TRBJ2-1; 11 nucleotides agree with TRBD2. Trimming took 7 bases from V and 12 from J; bases not matched to a gene: 17. The CDR3 has 16 residues. Germline V gene lookup returns CDR1 MNHEY and CDR2 SVGEGT. CDR3 amino acids: CASTTPGGLAVFGQFF. The DNA of the CDR3 is TGTGCCAGCACTACCCCGGGGGGACTAGCGGTCTTTGGGCAGTTCTTC.

This clonotype was observed at least ten times. The V and J genes are TRBV4-3 and TRBJ2-7; D is unclear. Deletions cut 4 bases from V and 5 bases from J, with 12 bases between. The CDR3 spans 13 residues. Germline CDR1 is LGHNA and CDR2 is YSLEER. The CDR3, as DNA: TGCGCCAGCAGCCCAGACTGGCGAGACGAGCAGTACTTC. This translates into CASSPDWRDEQYF.

This clonotype has a handful of counts. The V gene is TRBV4-3, the J gene TRBJ2-1; TRBD2 aligns across 9 bases. This CDR3 has 16 amino acids. Germline CDR1 LGHNA, CDR2 YSLEER. J was trimmed by 5 bases and V by 3 bases; bases with no gene match: 8. CDR3 nucleotides: TGCGCCAGCAGCCAGGGGGTAGCGGGAGTGGACAATGAGCAGTTCTTC. Translated, it gives CASSQGVAGVDNEQFF.

Ten or more counts support this clonotype. The chain carries TRBV12-3 or TRBV12-4 and TRBJ2-7; D uncertain. V was cut by 3 bases and J by 3 bases, with 12 bases left in between. CDR3 length: 14 amino acids. In nucleotides, the CDR3 is TGTGCCAGCAGTTTCCATGCAGGAAACTACGAGCAGTACTTC. Protein sequence: CASSFHAGNYEQYF.

This clonotype has a count of ten or more. V and J are TRBV28 and TRBJ2-4, with TRBD2 as a possible D gene (6 bases). Trimming pared 4 bases from V and 16 bases from J, leaving 23 bases between. Germline CDR1 reads MDHEN; CDR2 reads SYDVKM. The CDR3 length is 14 residues. CDR3 sequence (DNA): TGTGCCAGCAGTTCCCCTTACGGGGGAAAGGTGTGTTACTTC. It is translated as CASSSPYGGKVCYF.

This clonotype was observed at least ten times. The rearrangement links TRBV27 to TRBJ2-5, with TRBD2 identical over 10 bases. Germline CDR1 is MNHEY and CDR2 is SMNVEV (reference sequence). CDR3 length equals 15 residues. V lost 2 bases, J lost 2 bases, and 2 bases stayed unmatched. CDR3 amino acids: CASSLASGSQETQYF. As DNA, the CDR3 is TGTGCCAGCAGTTTAGCTAGCGGGAGTCAAGAGACCCAGTACTTC.

This clonotype was picked up many times. The chain recombines TRBV7-2 with TRBJ1-5; a weak D match, TRBD1 (6 bases). The CDR3 is 16 amino acids. CDR1 is SGHTA and CDR2 is FQGNSA in the germline V gene. V was trimmed by 3 bases and J by 3 bases, leaving 15 bases between them. The CDR3, as DNA: TGTGCCAGCAGCTTTGGCAGGGGATATTACAATCAGCCCCAGCATTTT. This translates into CASSFGRGYYNQPQHF.

This clonotype was recorded at least ten times. The V and J genes are TRBV4-3 and TRBJ2-7; D is perhaps TRBD2 (6 bases). The CDR3 is made up of 16 amino acids. Germline loops: CDR1 LGHNA, CDR2 YSLEER. Trimming took off 4 bases at V and 0 bases at J, with 16 bases between the two ends. In DNA form, the CDR3 reads TGCGCCAGCAGCCTAGCTTGGCTAGCGAGCTCCTACGAGCAGTACTTC. It codes for CASSLAWLASSYEQYF.

The gene calls are TRBV7-9 and TRBJ2-7; D may correspond to TRBD1 or TRBD2 (5 bases each). Trimming took off 2 bases at V and 5 bases at J, with 10 bases between the two ends. Germline assignment: CDR1 SEHNR and CDR2 FQNEAQ (reference sequence). The CDR3 length is 13 residues. The CDR3 sequence: CASSLPQGDEQYF. The CDR3 nucleotides read TGTGCCAGCAGCTTACCTCAGGGAGACGAGCAGTACTTC.

This clonotype appeared many times. The chain combines TRBV15 with TRBJ2-3, with D maybe TRBD2 (6 bases). CDR1 is LNHNV and CDR2 is YYDKDF in the germline V gene (reference sequence). V lost 1 base to trimming and J lost 5 bases, with 16 bases between them. The CDR3 extends over 16 amino acids. In DNA, the CDR3 is TGTGCCACCAGCAGAGGAGGTCGGGAGCAGGGAGATACGCAGTATTTT. Protein sequence: CATSRGGREQGDTQYF.